This T cell receptor (beta chain) derives from a study of PD-1 blockade in classical Hodgkin lymphoma. Points from the study as a whole: The authors have not defined what causes the repertoire differences, possibly disease activity or prior therapy. Those achieving complete response showed baseline diversity like newly diagnosed patients.

Specified time point: cycle 4 day 1 (C4D1), after 6 weeks of nivolumab. Every one of the patients relapsed after autologous stem cell transplantation (brentuximab vedotin exposure was variable). After thawing, PBMCs were subjected to magnetic negative selection to isolate CD8+ T cells. Germline CDR1 MNHEY, CDR2 SMNVEV (reference sequence). V gave up 0 bases and J gave up 6 bases, with 12 bases separating them. CDR3 length: 14 amino acids. In regard to this clone: Its antigen remains unidentified.

Sequencing used immunoSEQ multiplex PCR; TCRdb keeps in-frame clones, though not all of them. The table includes just under 20,000 clones, less than 90% detected once. V and J are TRBV27 and TRBJ2-7; weak D call: TRBD2 (5 bases). The receptor comes from a human donor with classical Hodgkin lymphoma. Sequences were derived from CD8+ T cells from blood, sampled before the fourth cycle of nivolumab. CDR3 bases: TGTGCCAGCAGTTTATCGATGTCCAGCGGCGAGCAGTACTTC. This encodes CASSLSMSSGEQYF.